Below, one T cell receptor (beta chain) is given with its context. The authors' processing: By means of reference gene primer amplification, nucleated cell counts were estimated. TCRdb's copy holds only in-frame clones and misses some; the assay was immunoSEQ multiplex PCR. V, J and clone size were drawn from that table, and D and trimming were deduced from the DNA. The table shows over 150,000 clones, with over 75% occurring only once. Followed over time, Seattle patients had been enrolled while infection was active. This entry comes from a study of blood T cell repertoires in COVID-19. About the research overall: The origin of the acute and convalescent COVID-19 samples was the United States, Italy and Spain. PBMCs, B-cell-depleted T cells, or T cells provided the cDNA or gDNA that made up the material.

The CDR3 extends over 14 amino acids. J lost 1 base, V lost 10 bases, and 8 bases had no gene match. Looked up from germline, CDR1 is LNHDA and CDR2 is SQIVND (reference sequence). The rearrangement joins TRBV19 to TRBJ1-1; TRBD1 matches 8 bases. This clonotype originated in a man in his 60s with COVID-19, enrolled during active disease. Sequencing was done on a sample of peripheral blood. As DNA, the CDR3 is TGTGCCACCAAAACCGGGACAGGGAACACTGAAGCTTTCTTT. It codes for CATKTGTGNTEAFF.